The next 25 T cell receptor beta chains were all read from a single sample in a study of T cells in women clearing cervical HPV infection (dated by TCRdb to 2016 to 2019). The library was generated by the immunoSEQ multiplex PCR assay. The immuneACCESS repertoire file appears here via TCRdb, limited to in-frame rearrangements. These files lack a portion of the clones; in checked studies, under half of the deficit traces to unresolved V genes, and the cause of the others is not known. The sample table includes about 37,000 clones. The ten most abundant clones make up roughly 1.5% of the sample. The sample was blood buffy coat. The origin of the receptors is a woman aged 18-70 years with a cervical HPV16 infection that either progressed to CIN3+ or cleared (not recorded which).

A note on this clone: The read comes to an end 3 residues before the CDR3 does, leaving the germline J gene to fill in the end. This chain joins TRBV3-1 (or the pseudogene TRBV3-2) and TRBJ2-1; TRBD2 matches 10 bases. In germline, CDR1 is LGHDT, CDR2 YNNKEL (reference sequence). The V and J ends lost 6 bases and 6 bases, in that order; junction bases with no gene match: 8. This CDR3 is 15 amino acids long. The CDR3 loop reads CASSKLAGRLNEQFF. The part of the CDR3 DNA that was read is TGTGCCAGCAGTAAACTAGCGGGACGTCTCAATGAG.

Concerning this clone itself: Read data end 3 residues before the CDR3 end; the end is taken from the germline J gene. The rearrangement joins TRBV5-8 to TRBJ2-1, with D tentatively TRBD2 (5 bases). Germline V gene data show CDR1 as SGHTS and CDR2 as YDEGEE. V dropped 0 bases and J dropped 8 bases, with 12 bases sitting between them. The CDR3 loop spans 14 amino acids. The part of the CDR3 DNA that was read is TGTGCCAGCAGCTTGGCGGGGATTCGGGATGAG. It specifies CASSLAGIRDE. Given in full, the CDR3 is CASSLAGIRDEQFF.

This CDR3 reads CASSGGPGQPQHF. CDR3 DNA (partial): TGTGCCAGCTCAGGGGGCCCTGGCCAGCCC. The J gene is TRBJ1-5, the V gene TRBV18; TRBD1 is a possible D gene (6 bases). The read is 3 residues too short to cover the CDR3 end, so that end is filled in from the germline J gene. V was cut by 5 bases and J by 7 bases, with 12 bases left in between. Germline-derived CDR1 and CDR2 are KGHSH and LQKENI. CDR3 length equals 13 residues.

About this clone itself: The read gets to within 3 residues of the CDR3 end, and the germline J gene fills in the rest. The chain is built from TRBV18 and TRBJ1-5, with D possibly matching TRBD1 (5 bases). The CDR3 is 15 amino acids. The V end was cut by 0 bases, the J end by 0 bases, with 6 bases between. Germline CDR1 is KGHSH and CDR2 is LQKENI. The CDR3 protein is CASSPPQGSNQPQHF. Incomplete CDR3 DNA: TGTGCCAGCTCACCACCTCAGGGTAGCAATCAGCCC.

As for this clone: The read comes to an end 3 residues before the CDR3 does, leaving the germline J gene to fill in the end. This chain connects TRBV19 to TRBJ1-5, with 7 bases fitting TRBD1. Trimming took 3 bases from V and 4 from J; bases not matched to a gene: 9. CDR3 length equals 16 residues. Per germline, CDR1 LNHDA and CDR2 SQIVND (reference sequence). The covered CDR3 bases are TGTGCCAGTAGTATGCCCGGACAGGTGGGGAATCAGCCC. It is translated as CASSMPGQVGNQP. From start to end, the CDR3 is CASSMPGQVGNQPQHF.

As for this clone: The read finishes 3 residues shy of the CDR3 end, and the germline J gene is used to complete it. The rearrangement links TRBV13 to TRBJ2-3, with D perhaps matching TRBD2 (5 bases). Trimming took off 8 bases at V and 4 bases at J, with 19 bases between the two ends. The germline gives CDR1 PRHDT, CDR2 FYEKMQ (reference sequence). CDR3 length: 15 amino acids. The CDR3 DNA, read in part, is TGTGCCAGCGGCGCGGGCTTCCCGAGGGCAGATACG. It is translated as CASGAGFPRADT. The full CDR3 protein reads CASGAGFPRADTQYF.

To note about this clone: The read ends 3 residues shy of where the CDR3 ends; the end is completed using the germline J gene. This sequence joins TRBV19 and TRBJ2-5; TRBD2 aligns across 8 bases. After removal of 2 bases from V and 2 bases from J, the junction contained 4 bases not matched to a gene. Germline values: CDR1 LNHDA, CDR2 SQIVND (reference sequence). The CDR3 is 15 residues long. The DNA read from the CDR3 is TGTGCCAGTAGTATAAGCGGGGGACGACAAGAGACC. This codes for CASSISGGRQET. From start to end, the CDR3 is CASSISGGRQETQYF.

The covered CDR3 bases are TGTGCCAGCAGCTTAGAGGGCTCCCACAATGAC. Translating gives CASSLEGSHND. The entire CDR3 sequence reads CASSLEGSHNDYTF. This rearrangement joins TRBV7-2 to TRBJ1-2; no clear D gene. The CDR3 end is not reached by the read, which stops 3 residues before it; the germline J gene fills it in. Germline V CDR1 and CDR2: SGHTA, FQGNSA. The CDR3 is made up of 14 amino acids.

In regard to this clone: The read finishes 3 residues shy of the CDR3 end, and the germline J gene is used to complete it. Different DNA sequences within this sample yield the same CDR3. The J gene is TRBJ1-3, the V gene TRBV19, with a weak D call TRBD1 (5 bases). V gave up 4 bases and J gave up 4 bases, with 11 bases separating them. CDR3 length: 14 residues. Germline lookup yields CDR1 LNHDA and CDR2 SQIVND (reference sequence). CDR3 region: CASSNGGTGNTIYF. The sequenced part of the CDR3 DNA is TGTGCCAGTAGTAACGGGGGGACCGGAAACACC.

This CDR3 reads CASSDPRGGETQYF. CDR3 bases read: TGTGCCAGCAGTGATCCCCGGGGAGGGGAGACC. This rearrangement joins TRBV6-1 to TRBJ2-5; 7 positions agree with TRBD2. The read gets to within 3 residues of the CDR3 end, and the germline J gene fills in the rest. Germline CDR1 and CDR2: MNHNS and SASEGT. With 3 bases clipped from V and 5 bases from J, the junction kept 6 bases outside the gene matches. CDR3 length: 14 residues.

In regard to this clone: The CDR3 end falls 3 residues outside the read, so it is completed with the germline J gene. V and J are TRBV5-1 and TRBJ2-5; D is tentatively TRBD1 or TRBD2 (5 bases each). The germline V and J ends were trimmed by 1 base and 5 bases, with 9 bases remaining between them. Looked up from germline, CDR1 is SGHRS and CDR2 is YFSETQ. The CDR3 spans 13 residues. CDR3 region: CASSLRGVETQYF. Partial CDR3 DNA: TGCGCCAGCAGCTTGAGAGGGGTGGAGACC.

With respect to this clone: Sequencing ends 3 residues short of the CDR3 end; the germline J gene provides the rest. The rearrangement joins TRBV19 to TRBJ1-5; the match to TRBD1 covers 7 bases. Germline trimming cut 4 bases from V and 4 bases from J; bases unmatched to any gene: 4. In germline, CDR1 is LNHDA, CDR2 SQIVND (reference sequence). This CDR3 is 14 amino acids long. CDR3 bases read: TGTGCCAGTAGTACAGGGGGTGGGAATCAGCCC. Translation gives CASSTGGGNQP. The whole CDR3 sequence reads CASSTGGGNQPQHF.

CDR3 bases read: TGCAGTGCAAAGGGACACCTAGATTACTACGAG. It translates to CSAKGHLDYYE. The entire CDR3 is CSAKGHLDYYEQYF. This chain links TRBV20-1 with TRBJ2-7; D might be TRBD1 (6 bases). The CDR3 end falls 3 residues outside the read, so it is completed with the germline J gene. The V and J ends lost 6 bases and 3 bases respectively, with 18 bases between them. The germline V gene has CDR1 DFQATT and CDR2 SNEGSKA (reference sequence). The CDR3 runs to 14 residues.

Of note for this clone: The read ends 3 residues shy of where the CDR3 ends; the end is completed using the germline J gene. The chain links TRBV20-1 to TRBJ2-3; 8 bases fit TRBD2. The germline gives CDR1 DFQATT, CDR2 SNEGSKA (reference sequence). The CDR3 sequence is 16 residues long. V lost 4 bases and J lost 1; bases outside the gene matches: 10. The CDR3 spells CSAMGGQAGGTDTQYF. The DNA read from the CDR3 is TGCAGTGCTATGGGGGGGCAAGCGGGAGGCACAGATACG.

About this clone itself: The CDR3 end falls 3 residues outside the read, so it is completed with the germline J gene. The V and J genes are TRBV12-3 or TRBV12-4 and TRBJ2-7; 7 bases line up with TRBD1. The V and J ends lost 2 bases and 4 bases, in that order; junction bases with no gene match: 8. The CDR3 loop spans 15 amino acids. CDR3 in amino acids: CASSLQSGQAYEQYF. The DNA read from the CDR3 is TGTGCCAGCAGTTTACAATCAGGACAGGCGTACGAG.

With regard to this clone: The read finishes 3 residues shy of the CDR3 end, and the germline J gene is used to complete it. This chain uses TRBV30 with TRBJ2-3, with 7 bases aligning to TRBD2. The CDR3 sequence is 12 residues long. In germline, CDR1 is GTSNPN, CDR2 SVGIG (reference sequence). CDR3 DNA, as far as it was read: TGTGCCTGGACTGCGGGGGAGCAGCCG. It codes for CAWTAGEQP. The whole CDR3 protein reads CAWTAGEQPQYF.

On this clone: The read comes to an end 3 residues before the CDR3 does, leaving the germline J gene to fill in the end. V and J are TRBV7-9 and TRBJ2-4; D gene ambiguous. The CDR3 has 13 amino acids. Germline V CDR1 and CDR2: SEHNR, FQNEAQ (reference sequence). The CDR3 loop is CASSFAPQQPQYF. The covered CDR3 bases are TGTGCCAGCAGCTTTGCCCCGCAACAGCCT.

On this clone itself: The read terminates 3 residues ahead of where the CDR3 ends, so the germline J gene completes it. The V gene is TRBV20-1, the J gene TRBJ2-2; TRBD1 agrees at 8 bases. This CDR3 is 14 amino acids long. From germline, CDR1 is DFQATT and CDR2 SNEGSKA (reference sequence). With V trimmed by 1 base and J by 6 bases, 4 bases remained unmatched. The CDR3 region is CSARGQGSPGELFF. Partial CDR3 DNA: TGCAGTGCTAGAGGACAGGGGTCCCCCGGGGAG.

Regarding this clone: The CDR3 end falls 3 residues outside the read, so it is completed with the germline J gene. The rearrangement uses TRBV18 and TRBJ2-5, with TRBD2 as a possible D gene (6 bases). The CDR3 has 15 amino acids. Trimming stripped 2 bases from V and 4 bases from J, with 14 bases between. CDR1 and CDR2 from the germline V gene are KGHSH and LQKENI. CDR3 sequence reads: CASSPYTGRIETQYF. The CDR3 DNA, read in part, is TGTGCCAGCTCACCATACACGGGGAGGATAGAGACC. Complete variable domain (other parts from reference TRBV18 and TRBJ2-5): NAGVMQNPRHLVRRRGQEARLRCSPMKGHSHVYWYRQLPEEGLKFMVYLQKENIIDESGMPKERFSAEFPKEGPSILRIQQVVRGDSAAYFCASSPYTGRIETQYFGPGTRLLVL.

As for this clone: The DNA ends 3 residues before the CDR3 does, and the rest of the CDR3 is filled in from the germline J gene. V and J are TRBV18 and TRBJ2-6, with D possibly matching TRBD2 (5 bases). Between the trimmed V and J ends, which lost 1 base and 2 bases, there was a span of 12 bases. The CDR3 loop spans 17 amino acids. CDR1 is KGHSH and CDR2 is LQKENI in the germline V gene. This CDR3 reads CASSPRASGAGANVLTF. The sequenced CDR3 bases are TGTGCCAGCTCACCACGAGCTTCCGGGGCTGGGGCCAACGTC.

Points on this clone: The read gets to within 3 residues of the CDR3 end, and the germline J gene fills in the rest. This chain joins TRBV6-2 or TRBV6-3 and TRBJ2-6; D possibly corresponds to TRBD2 (5 bases). The germline V gene has CDR1 MNHEY and CDR2 SVGEGT. Trimming shortened V by 7 bases and J by 4 bases, and 14 bases separated the two germline ends. The CDR3 extends over 15 amino acids. CDR3 bases read: TGTGCCAGCACCAAGAGGGTGTCGGGGGCCAACGTC. This encodes CASTKRVSGANV. The full CDR3 sequence reads CASTKRVSGANVLTF.

As to this clone: Coverage ceases 3 residues before the CDR3 finishes, and the germline J gene fills in the end. The gene calls are TRBV2 and TRBJ1-1; TRBD1 agrees at 10 bases. J was trimmed by 7 bases and V by 7 bases; bases with no gene match: 3. Per the germline V gene, CDR1 is SNHLY and CDR2 is FYNNEI. This CDR3 is built from 12 residues. The CDR3 bases that were read are TGTGCCAGCATCCGGGACAGGGGTGAA. It is translated as CASIRDRGE. The CDR3 in full is CASIRDRGEAFF. Together with reference TRBV2 and TRBJ1-1, the CDR3 gives the full variable domain: EPEVTQTPSHQVTQMGQEVILRCVPISNHLYFYWYRQILGQKVEFLVSFYNNEISEKSEIFDDQFSVERPDGSNFTLKIRSTKLEDSAMYFCASIRDRGEAFFGQGTRLTVV.

CDR3 loop: CAWSDNNSPLHF. The covered CDR3 bases are TGTGCCTGGAGTGACAATAATTCACCC. V and J are TRBV30 and TRBJ1-6; D gene unclear. With the read ending 3 residues before the CDR3 end, the germline J gene is used to fill in that end. V was shortened by 1 base and J by 5 bases, with 3 bases between the two germline ends. Germline V CDR1 and CDR2: GTSNPN, SVGIG (reference sequence). The CDR3 sequence is 12 residues long.

As to this clone: The CDR3 end lies 3 residues beyond the end of the read and is filled in from the germline J gene. V is TRBV7-8 and J is TRBJ2-1, with D possibly being TRBD1 (5 bases). V lost 3 bases and J lost 0, with 9 bases in between. Germline V CDR1 and CDR2: SGHVS, FQNEAQ. CDR3 size: 15 residues. The CDR3 sequence is CASSFQGASYNEQFF. The sequenced CDR3 bases are TGTGCCAGCAGCTTTCAAGGGGCCTCCTACAATGAG. The variable domain in full, with the rest retrieved from reference TRBV7-8 and TRBJ2-1, is GAGVSQSPRYKVAKRGQDVALRCDPISGHVSLFWYQQALGQGPEFLTYFQNEAQLDKSGLPSDRFFAERPEGSVSTLKIQRTQQEDSAVYLCASSFQGASYNEQFFGPGTRLTVL.

Of note for this clone: The read gets to within 3 residues of the CDR3 end, and the germline J gene fills in the rest. V is TRBV2 and J is TRBJ2-5, with TRBD1 matching over 8 bases. In germline, CDR1 is SNHLY, CDR2 FYNNEI. The CDR3 spans 16 residues. Losses at the gene ends were 8 bases for V and 5 bases for J; bases not matched to a gene: 16. The part of the CDR3 DNA that was read is TGTGCCAGCCGTCCGGGGACAGGCCCATCGGGGGAGACC. Its translation: CASRPGTGPSGET. The full CDR3 protein is CASRPGTGPSGETQYF.